The clone carrying this T cell receptor beta chain has only a few counts. Germline V gene lookup returns CDR1 MGHRA and CDR2 YSYEKL. This CDR3 has 15 amino acids. The junction had 5 bases not matched to a gene; V was cut back by 3 bases and J by 1 base. This sample was taken from a study of blood T cell repertoires in COVID-19. Study background: Spain, Italy and the United States supplied samples that represented acute and convalescent COVID-19. In each case, the material was cDNA or gDNA derived from T cells, B-cell-depleted T cells, or PBMCs.

As processed by the authors: Using reference gene primer amplification, nucleated cell counts were estimated. Profiling relied on immunoSEQ multiplex PCR, and the TCRdb table lists in-frame clones only, not all of them. V and J calls and clone size are those listed in that table; D and trimming were worked out from the DNA. There are about 210,000 clones in the sample; roughly 86% occur only once, and roughly 8% lies in the top ten. The chain joins TRBV4-1 to TRBJ1-1; TRBD1 aligns across 7 bases. This receptor was taken from a woman between 45 and 65 years old with active or convalescent COVID-19. Sample: peripheral blood. This CDR3 is CASSQETGWNTEAFF. In DNA form, the CDR3 reads TGCGCCAGCAGCCAGGAGACAGGGTGGAACACTGAAGCTTTCTTT.